This T cell receptor (beta chain) was sequenced for a study of T cell responses to AZD1222 COVID-19 vaccine. Looking at the study overall: Second doses were pooled across both intervals (about 4 or about 12 weeks). Whole-study findings and limits: Spike-wide vaccine-associated CD4 TCRs dominated at 160-218 and 743-854.

The table lists this clone with a few counts. Its antigen is currently unknown. Method: immunoSEQ multiplex PCR; TCRdb's copy keeps in-frame clones and lacks some. The data contain over 120,000 clones, roughly 90% of them singletons. Trimming removed 4 bases from V and 3 bases from J, with 10 bases in between. This CDR3 comprises 13 residues. Germline loops: CDR1 SNHLY, CDR2 FYNNEI. Sequenced here: peripheral blood, sampled on day 0 of AZD1222 vaccination. The chain links TRBV2 to TRBJ2-7; weak D call: TRBD1 (6 bases). This TCR derives from an adult in good health. CDR3 residues: CASSAGEGYEQYF. CDR3 sequence (DNA): TGTGCCAGCAGTGCAGGGGAAGGCTACGAGCAGTACTTC.